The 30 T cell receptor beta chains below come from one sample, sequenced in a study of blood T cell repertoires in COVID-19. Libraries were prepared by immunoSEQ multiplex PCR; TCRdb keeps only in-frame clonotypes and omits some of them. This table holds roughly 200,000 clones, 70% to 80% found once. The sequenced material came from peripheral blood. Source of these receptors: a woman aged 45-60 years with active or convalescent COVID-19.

The CDR3 loop reads CASRGTGVQTQYF. The CDR3 DNA reads as TGTGCCAGCAGGGGGACAGGGGTGCAGACCCAGTACTTC. The rearrangement links TRBV14 to TRBJ2-5; 10 bases fit TRBD1. This CDR3 has 13 amino acids. The germline gives CDR1 SGHDN, CDR2 FVKESK. With V trimmed by 6 bases and J by 6 bases, 4 bases remained unmatched.

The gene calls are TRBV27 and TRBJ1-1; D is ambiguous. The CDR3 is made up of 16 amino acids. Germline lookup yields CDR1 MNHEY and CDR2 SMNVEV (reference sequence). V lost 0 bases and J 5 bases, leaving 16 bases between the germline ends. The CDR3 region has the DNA TGTGCCAGCAGTTTATCGGCGGAACTCGGAGTTACTGAAGCTTTCTTT. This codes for CASSLSAELGVTEAFF.

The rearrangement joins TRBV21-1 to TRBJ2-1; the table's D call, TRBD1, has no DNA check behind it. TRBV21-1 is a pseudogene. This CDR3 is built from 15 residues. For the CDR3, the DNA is TGTGCCAGCACCCCGGACACTGTGACCTACAATGAGCAGTTCTTC. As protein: CASTPDTVTYNEQFF.

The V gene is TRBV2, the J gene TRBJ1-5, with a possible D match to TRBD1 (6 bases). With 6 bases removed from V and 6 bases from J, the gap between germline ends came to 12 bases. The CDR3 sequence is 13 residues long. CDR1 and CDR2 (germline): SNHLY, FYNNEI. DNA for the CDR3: TGTGCCAGCAGCGCGACAGGCTCTCAGCCCCAGCATTTT. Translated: CASSATGSQPQHF.

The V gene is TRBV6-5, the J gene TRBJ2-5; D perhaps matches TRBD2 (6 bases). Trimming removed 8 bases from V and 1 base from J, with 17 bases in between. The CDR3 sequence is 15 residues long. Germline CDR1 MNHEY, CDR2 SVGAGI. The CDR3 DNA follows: TGTGCCAGCTCAGCCGGGGGTACTCCCCAAGAGACCCAGTACTTC. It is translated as CASSAGGTPQETQYF.

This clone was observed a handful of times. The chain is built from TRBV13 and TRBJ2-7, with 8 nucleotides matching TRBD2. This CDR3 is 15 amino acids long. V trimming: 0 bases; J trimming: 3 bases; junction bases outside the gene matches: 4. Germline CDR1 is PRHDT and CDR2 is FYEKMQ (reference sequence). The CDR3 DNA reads TGTGCCAGCAGCTTAGGTAGCGGGACTAACTACGAGCAGTACTTC. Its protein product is CASSLGSGTNYEQYF.

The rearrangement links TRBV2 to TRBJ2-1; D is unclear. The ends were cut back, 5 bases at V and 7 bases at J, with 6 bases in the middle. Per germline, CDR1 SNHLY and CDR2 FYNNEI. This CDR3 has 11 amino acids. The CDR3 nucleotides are TGTGCCAGCAGTAACATAAATGAGCAGTTCTTC. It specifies CASSNINEQFF.

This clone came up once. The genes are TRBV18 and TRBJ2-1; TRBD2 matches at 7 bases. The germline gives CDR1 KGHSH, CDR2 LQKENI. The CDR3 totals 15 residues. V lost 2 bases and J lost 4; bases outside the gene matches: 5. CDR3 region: CASSPVAGPYNEQFF. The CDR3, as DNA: TGTGCCAGCTCACCAGTAGCGGGCCCTTACAATGAGCAGTTCTTC.

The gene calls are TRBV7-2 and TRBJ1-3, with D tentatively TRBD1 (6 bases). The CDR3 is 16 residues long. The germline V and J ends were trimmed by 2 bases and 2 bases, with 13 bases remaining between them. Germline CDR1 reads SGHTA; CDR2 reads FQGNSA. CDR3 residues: CASSLTETGTGNTIYF. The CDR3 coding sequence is TGTGCCAGCAGCTTAACCGAAACAGGGACTGGAAACACCATATATTTT.

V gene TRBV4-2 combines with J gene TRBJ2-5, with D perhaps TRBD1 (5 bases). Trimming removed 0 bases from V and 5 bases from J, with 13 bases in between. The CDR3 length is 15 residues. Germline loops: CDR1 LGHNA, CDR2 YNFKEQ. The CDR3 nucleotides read TGTGCCAGCAGCCAAGATCGGACACGAGAGGAGACCCAGTACTTC. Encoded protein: CASSQDRTREETQYF.

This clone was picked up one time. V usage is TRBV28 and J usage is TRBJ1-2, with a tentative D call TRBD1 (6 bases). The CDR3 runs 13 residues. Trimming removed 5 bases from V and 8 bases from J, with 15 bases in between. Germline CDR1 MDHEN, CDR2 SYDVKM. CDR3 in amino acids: CASSPSGARGYTF. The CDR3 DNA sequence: TGTGCCAGCAGTCCCTCAGGGGCTCGGGGCTACACCTTC.

The CDR3 DNA sequence: TGTGCCTGGAGTGCCTCGACTAGCGCTACGCAGTATTTT. Amino acids: CAWSASTSATQYF. The V call is TRBV30, the J call TRBJ2-3; 8 nucleotides agree with TRBD2. The V segment lost 1 base and the J segment 8 bases; nucleotides outside the gene matches: 5. This CDR3 is 13 amino acids long. Germline CDR1 is GTSNPN and CDR2 is SVGIG (reference sequence).

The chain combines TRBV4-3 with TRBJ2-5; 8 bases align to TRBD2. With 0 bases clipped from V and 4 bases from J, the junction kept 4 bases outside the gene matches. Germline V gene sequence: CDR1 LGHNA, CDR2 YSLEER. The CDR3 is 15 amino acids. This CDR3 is CASSQEYGGGETQYF. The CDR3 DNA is TGCGCCAGCAGCCAAGAATACGGGGGGGGAGAGACCCAGTACTTC.

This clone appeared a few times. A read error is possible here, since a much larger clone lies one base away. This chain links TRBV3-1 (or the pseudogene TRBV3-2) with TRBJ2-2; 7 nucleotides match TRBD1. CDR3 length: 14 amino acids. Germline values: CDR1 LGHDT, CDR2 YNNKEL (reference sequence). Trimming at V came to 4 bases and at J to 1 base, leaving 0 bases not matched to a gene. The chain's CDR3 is CASSRTGNTGELFF. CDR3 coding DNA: TGTGCCAGCAGCCGGACAGGGAACACCGGGGAGCTGTTTTTT.

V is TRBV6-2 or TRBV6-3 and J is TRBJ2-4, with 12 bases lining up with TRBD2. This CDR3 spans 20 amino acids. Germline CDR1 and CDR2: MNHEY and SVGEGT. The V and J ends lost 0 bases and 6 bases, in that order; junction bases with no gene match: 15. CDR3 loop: CASSYSRLAGGPGGVNIQYF. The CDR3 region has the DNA TGTGCCAGCAGTTACTCGCGGCTAGCGGGAGGGCCGGGGGGAGTAAACATTCAGTACTTC.

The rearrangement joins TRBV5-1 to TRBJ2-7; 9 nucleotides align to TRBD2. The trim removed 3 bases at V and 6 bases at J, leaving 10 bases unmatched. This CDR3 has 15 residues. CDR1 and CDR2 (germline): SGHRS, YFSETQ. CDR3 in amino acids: CASSSAGTSLPEQYF. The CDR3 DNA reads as TGCGCCAGCAGCTCGGCCGGGACTAGCCTTCCCGAGCAGTACTTC.

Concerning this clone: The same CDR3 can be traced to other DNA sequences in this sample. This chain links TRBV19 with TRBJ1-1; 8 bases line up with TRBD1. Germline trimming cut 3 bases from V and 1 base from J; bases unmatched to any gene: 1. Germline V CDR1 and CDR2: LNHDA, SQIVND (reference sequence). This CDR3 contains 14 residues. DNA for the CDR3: TGTGCCAGTAGTATCGACAGGGGGAACACTGAAGCTTTCTTT. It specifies CASSIDRGNTEAFF.

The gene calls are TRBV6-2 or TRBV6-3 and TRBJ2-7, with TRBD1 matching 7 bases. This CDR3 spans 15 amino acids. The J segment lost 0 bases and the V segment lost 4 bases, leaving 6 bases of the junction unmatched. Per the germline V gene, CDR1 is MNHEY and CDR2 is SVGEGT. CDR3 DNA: TGTGCCAGCAGTTCCACAGGGGACGGCTCCTACGAGCAGTACTTC. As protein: CASSSTGDGSYEQYF.

The CDR3 nucleotides are TGTGCCAGTAGCTCGGTACTTGAAGCTTTCTTT. Amino acid sequence: CASSSVLEAFF. The chain has TRBV19 and TRBJ1-1; D is ambiguous. In germline, CDR1 is LNHDA, CDR2 SQIVND (reference sequence). This CDR3 has 11 residues. Trimming cost V 6 bases and J 7 bases, with 9 bases left between them. Supplemented by reference TRBV19 and TRBJ1-1, the full variable domain reads DGGITQSPKYLFRKEGQNVTLSCEQNLNHDAMYWYRQDPGQGLRLIYYSQIVNDFQKGDIAEGYSVSREKKESFPLTVTSAQKNPTAFYLCASSSVLEAFFGQGTRLTVV.

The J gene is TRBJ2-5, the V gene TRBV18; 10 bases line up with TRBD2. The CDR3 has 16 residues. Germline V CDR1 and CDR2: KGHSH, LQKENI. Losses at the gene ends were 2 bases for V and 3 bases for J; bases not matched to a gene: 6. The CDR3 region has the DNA TGTGCCAGCTCACCAACTATAGCGGGGGGTAAAGAGACCCAGTACTTC. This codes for CASSPTIAGGKETQYF.

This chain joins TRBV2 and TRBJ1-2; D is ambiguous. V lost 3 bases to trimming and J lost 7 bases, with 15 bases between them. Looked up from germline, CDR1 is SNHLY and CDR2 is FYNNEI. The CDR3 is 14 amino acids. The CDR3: CASSDLSGKGGYTF. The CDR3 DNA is TGTGCCAGCAGTGATCTTTCCGGGAAGGGTGGCTACACCTTC. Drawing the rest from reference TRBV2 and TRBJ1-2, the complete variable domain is EPEVTQTPSHQVTQMGQEVILRCVPISNHLYFYWYRQILGQKVEFLVSFYNNEISEKSEIFDDQFSVERPDGSNFTLKIRSTKLEDSAMYFCASSDLSGKGGYTFGSGTRLTVV.

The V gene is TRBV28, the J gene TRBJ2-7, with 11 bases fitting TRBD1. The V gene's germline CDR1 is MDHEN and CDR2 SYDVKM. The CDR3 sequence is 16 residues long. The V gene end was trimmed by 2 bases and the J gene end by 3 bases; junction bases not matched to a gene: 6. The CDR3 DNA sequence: TGTGCCAGCAGTTTACCCACCGGGACAGGGGGCTACGAGCAGTACTTC. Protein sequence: CASSLPTGTGGYEQYF.

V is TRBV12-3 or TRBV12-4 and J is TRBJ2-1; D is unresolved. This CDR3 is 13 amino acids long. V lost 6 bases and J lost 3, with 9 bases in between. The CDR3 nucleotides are TGTGCCAGCAGCACGAGTAGCTACAATGAGCAGTTCTTC. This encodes CASSTSSYNEQFF.

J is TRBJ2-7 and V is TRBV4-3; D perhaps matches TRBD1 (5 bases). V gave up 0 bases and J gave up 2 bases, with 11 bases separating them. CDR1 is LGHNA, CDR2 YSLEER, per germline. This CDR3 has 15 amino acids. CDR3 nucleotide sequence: TGCGCCAGCAGCCAAGATCAGCAGGGAACCTACGAGCAGTACTTC. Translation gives CASSQDQQGTYEQYF.

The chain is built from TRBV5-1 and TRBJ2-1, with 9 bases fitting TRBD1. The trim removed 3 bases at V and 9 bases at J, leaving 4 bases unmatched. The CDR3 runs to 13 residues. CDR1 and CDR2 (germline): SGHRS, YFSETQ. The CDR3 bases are TGCGCCAGCAGCTGGGGACAGGGAGGTGAGCAGTTCTTC. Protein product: CASSWGQGGEQFF.

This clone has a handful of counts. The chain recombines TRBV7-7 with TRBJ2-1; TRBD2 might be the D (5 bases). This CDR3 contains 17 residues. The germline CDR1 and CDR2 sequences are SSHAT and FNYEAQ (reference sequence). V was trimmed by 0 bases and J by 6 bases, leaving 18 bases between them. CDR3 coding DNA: TGTGCCAGCAGCTTAGCGCTAGCCACGGCATCCCTCAATGAGCAGTTCTTC. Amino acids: CASSLALATASLNEQFF. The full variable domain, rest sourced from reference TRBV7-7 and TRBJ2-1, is GAGVSQSPRYKVTKRGQDVTLRCDPISSHATLYWYQQALGQGPEFLTYFNYEAQPDKSGLPSDRFSAERPEGSISTLTIQRTEQRDSAMYRCASSLALATASLNEQFFGPGTRLTVL.

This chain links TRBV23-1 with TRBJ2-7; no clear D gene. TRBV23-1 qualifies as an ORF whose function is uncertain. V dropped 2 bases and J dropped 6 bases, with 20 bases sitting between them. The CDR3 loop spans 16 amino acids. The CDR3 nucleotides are TGCGCCAGCAGTCAACCGGCGGCATTAATGCTCCGCGAGCAGTACTTC. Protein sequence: CASSQPAALMLREQYF.

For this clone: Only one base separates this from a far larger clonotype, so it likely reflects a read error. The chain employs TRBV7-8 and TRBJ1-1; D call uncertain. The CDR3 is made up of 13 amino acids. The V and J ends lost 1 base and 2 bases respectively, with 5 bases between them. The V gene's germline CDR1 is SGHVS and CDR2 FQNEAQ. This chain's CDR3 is CASSLDTNTEAFF. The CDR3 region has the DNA TGTGCCAGCAGCTTAGACACAAACACTGAAGCTTTCTTT.

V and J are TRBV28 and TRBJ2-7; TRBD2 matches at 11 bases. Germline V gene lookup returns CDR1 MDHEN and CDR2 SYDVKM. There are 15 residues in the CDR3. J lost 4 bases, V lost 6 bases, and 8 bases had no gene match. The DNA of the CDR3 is TGTGCCAGCAGCATTACAGCTAGCGGGAGGTACGAGCAGTACTTC. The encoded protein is CASSITASGRYEQYF. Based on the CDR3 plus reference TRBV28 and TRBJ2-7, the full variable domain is DVKVTQSSRYLVKRTGEKVFLECVQDMDHENMFWYRQDPGLGLRLIYFSYDVKMKEKGDIPEGYSVSREKKERFSLILESASTNQTSMYLCASSITASGRYEQYFGPGTRLTVT.

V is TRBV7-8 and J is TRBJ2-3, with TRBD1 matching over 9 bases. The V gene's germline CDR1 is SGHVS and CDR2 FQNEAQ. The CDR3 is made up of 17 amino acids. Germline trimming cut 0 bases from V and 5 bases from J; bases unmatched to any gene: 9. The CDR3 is CASSLATGQGPGDTQYF. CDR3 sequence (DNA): TGTGCCAGCAGCTTAGCAACCGGACAGGGGCCAGGAGATACGCAGTATTTT.